The 16 T cell receptor beta chains presented below share a single source sample, sequenced in a study of cytomegalovirus exposure and HLA in healthy donors. In the PCR, 60 Vbeta and 13 Jbeta primers were used. Assay: immunoSEQ multiplex PCR; the TCRdb copy retains only in-frame clones and omits some. The sample has under 85,000 clones, roughly 79% seen once. Material for sequencing was PBMCs. The receptor source for this set is a man in his forties or fifties in good health and CMV-seronegative.

CDR3 protein: CAWSLLAGVIANTGELFF. As DNA, the CDR3 is TGTGCCTGGAGTCTGCTAGCGGGAGTGATCGCGAACACCGGGGAGCTGTTTTTT. The chain combines TRBV30 with TRBJ2-2; 10 bases agree with TRBD2. The trim removed 2 bases at V and 0 bases at J, leaving 9 bases unmatched. This CDR3 region has 18 residues. Germline CDR1 reads GTSNPN; CDR2 reads SVGIG (reference sequence).

The J gene is TRBJ2-6, the V gene TRBV18; TRBD1 is a possible D gene (6 bases). V gave up 4 bases and J gave up 1 base, with 11 bases separating them. The CDR3 loop spans 16 amino acids. Germline V gene lookup returns CDR1 KGHSH and CDR2 LQKENI. In DNA form, the CDR3 reads TGTGCCAGCTCACTCACACAGGGATCTGGGGCCAACGTCCTGACTTTC. Protein: CASSLTQGSGANVLTF.

V is TRBV2 and J is TRBJ1-3; D call uncertain. CDR3 size: 13 residues. Germline CDR1 reads SNHLY; CDR2 reads FYNNEI. The ends were cut back, 4 bases at V and 2 bases at J, with 6 bases in the middle. The CDR3 region has the DNA TGTGCCAGCAGTGCAGGTCCTGGAAACACCATATATTTT. This translates into CASSAGPGNTIYF.

This chain links TRBV9 with TRBJ2-1; 12 bases are a match to TRBD2. The CDR3 totals 16 residues. Germline lookup yields CDR1 SGDLS and CDR2 YYNGEE. V lost 0 bases to trimming and J lost 8 bases; unmatched junction nucleotides: 6. The CDR3 DNA reads as TGTGCCAGCAGCGTAGGTTGGACTAGCGGGAACGATGAGCAGTTCTTC. This codes for CASSVGWTSGNDEQFF.

The chain recombines TRBV15 with TRBJ2-5, with TRBD2 matching 14 bases. V shed 3 bases, J shed 3 bases, and the junction held 0 bases outside the gene matches. CDR3 size: 15 residues. Germline V gene lookup returns CDR1 LNHNV and CDR2 YYDKDF (reference sequence). Here the CDR3 reads CATSRGLAGEETQYF. The CDR3 DNA reads as TGTGCCACCAGCAGGGGACTAGCGGGAGAAGAGACCCAGTACTTC.

The V and J genes are TRBV18 and TRBJ2-7; D uncertain. Trimming pared 6 bases from V and 6 bases from J, leaving 15 bases between. Germline-derived CDR1 and CDR2 are KGHSH and LQKENI. This CDR3 comprises 13 residues. CDR3 loop: CASSIKESGEQYF. In DNA form, the CDR3 reads TGTGCCAGCTCCATCAAGGAATCAGGCGAGCAGTACTTC.

A remark on this clone: Compared with germline, one end of the junction differs, possibly owing to a read error. The chain carries TRBV9 and TRBJ2-4; D is possibly TRBD1 (6 bases). CDR1 and CDR2 from the germline V gene are SGDLS and YYNGEE. This CDR3 region has 14 residues. The CDR3 here is CASSGYRDGNSQYF. For the CDR3, the DNA is TGTGCCAGCAGCGGGTACAGGGATGGCAACAGTCAGTACTTC.

The V call is TRBV10-3, the J call TRBJ1-5, with D perhaps matching TRBD1 (5 bases). Trimming shortened V by 6 bases and J by 5 bases, and 14 bases separated the two germline ends. The CDR3 loop spans 14 amino acids. Germline V gives CDR1 ENHRY, CDR2 SYGVKD. CDR3 in amino acids: CAISRTGPDQPQHF. CDR3 coding DNA: TGTGCCATCAGCCGCACAGGTCCGGATCAGCCCCAGCATTTT.

This clone occurred a few times. J is TRBJ2-1 and V is TRBV18; the match to TRBD1 covers 7 bases. The germline CDR1 and CDR2 sequences are KGHSH and LQKENI. Losses at the gene ends were 5 bases for V and 4 bases for J; bases not matched to a gene: 8. The CDR3 spans 15 residues. CDR3 DNA sequence: TGTGCCAGCTCATCATGGGACAGAGATTACAATGAGCAGTTCTTC. Its translation is CASSSWDRDYNEQFF.

This clone was counted only a few times. This rearrangement joins TRBV28 to TRBJ1-2; 11 bases fit TRBD1. J lost 4 bases, V lost 6 bases, and 4 bases had no gene match. Germline V gene sequence: CDR1 MDHEN, CDR2 SYDVKM. The CDR3 runs to 14 residues. The CDR3 is CASRRTGGVYGYTF. In DNA, the CDR3 is TGTGCCAGCAGGCGGACAGGGGGCGTCTATGGCTACACCTTC.

The CDR3 loop is CASSAQTGSGYNEQFF. CDR3 nucleotides: TGTGCCAGCAGCGCGCAGACAGGGTCGGGTTACAATGAGCAGTTCTTC. This rearrangement joins TRBV9 to TRBJ2-1, with 7 bases aligning to TRBD1. Trimming cost V 3 bases and J 4 bases; bases outside gene matches: 10. The CDR3 extends over 16 amino acids. CDR1 SGDLS and CDR2 YYNGEE come from the germline V gene.

V and J are TRBV7-7 and TRBJ1-1, with D possibly TRBD1 on 6 matching bases. Germline CDR1 SSHAT, CDR2 FNYEAQ (reference sequence). The CDR3 spans 14 residues. The CDR3, as DNA: TGTGCGGTGGGGGCCGATCCTCGGGCCACTGAAGCTTTCTTT. Translating gives CAVGADPRATEAFF. Drawing the rest from reference TRBV7-7 and TRBJ1-1, the complete variable domain is GAGVSQSPRYKVTKRGQDVTLRCDPISSHATLYWYQQALGQGPEFLTYFNYEAQPDKSGLPSDRFSAERPEGSISTLTIQRTEQRDSAMYRCAVGADPRATEAFFGQGTRLTVV.

The chain links TRBV6-1 to TRBJ1-4; no definite D call. CDR3 length: 15 amino acids. V lost 2 bases and J lost 1, with 8 bases in between. The germline V gene encodes CDR1 MNHNS and CDR2 SASEGT. The CDR3 DNA sequence: TGTGCCAGCAGTGAATCCGGGAGAACTAATGAAAAACTGTTTTTT. The encoded protein is CASSESGRTNEKLFF.

This chain uses TRBV5-6 with TRBJ1-6; tentative D call: TRBD1 (6 bases). Looked up from germline, CDR1 is SGHDT and CDR2 is YYEEEE. V gave up 4 bases and J gave up 5 bases, with 19 bases separating them. This CDR3 comprises 17 residues. In DNA form, the CDR3 reads TGTGCCAGCAGCCCGTATTTGCCGGGACAACATAATTCACCCCTCCACTTT. It translates to CASSPYLPGQHNSPLHF.

This clone has only a few counts. Here the CDR3 reads CATQSAREGDEQYF. CDR3 coding DNA: TGTGCCACCCAATCGGCGCGGGAAGGTGATGAGCAGTACTTC. This sequence joins TRBV10-3 and TRBJ2-5, with D perhaps matching TRBD2 (6 bases). The V gene's germline CDR1 is ENHRY and CDR2 SYGVKD. This CDR3 comprises 14 residues. Trimming left V 10 bases short and J 11 bases short, with 26 bases between.

The chain joins TRBV4-2 to TRBJ2-7, with 10 bases fitting TRBD2. In germline, CDR1 is LGHNA, CDR2 YNFKEQ. V lost 0 bases to trimming and J lost 3 bases; unmatched junction nucleotides: 8. The CDR3 is 17 residues long. Here the CDR3 DNA reads TGTGCCAGCAGCCAAGAAAAAACCCGGACTAGCGGCTACGAGCAGTACTTC. Residues: CASSQEKTRTSGYEQYF.